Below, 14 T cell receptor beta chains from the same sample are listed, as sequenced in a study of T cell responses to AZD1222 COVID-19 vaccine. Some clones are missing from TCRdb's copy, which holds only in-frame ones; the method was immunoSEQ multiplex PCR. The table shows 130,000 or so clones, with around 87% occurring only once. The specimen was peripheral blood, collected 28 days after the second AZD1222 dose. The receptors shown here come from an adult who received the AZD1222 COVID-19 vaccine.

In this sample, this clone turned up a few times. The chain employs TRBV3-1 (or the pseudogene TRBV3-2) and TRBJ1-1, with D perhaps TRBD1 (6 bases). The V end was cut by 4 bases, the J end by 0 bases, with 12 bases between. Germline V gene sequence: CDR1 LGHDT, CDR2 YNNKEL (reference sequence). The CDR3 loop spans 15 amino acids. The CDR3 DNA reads TGTGCCAGCAGCCCCTGGGACACCCTGAACACTGAAGCTTTCTTT. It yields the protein CASSPWDTLNTEAFF.

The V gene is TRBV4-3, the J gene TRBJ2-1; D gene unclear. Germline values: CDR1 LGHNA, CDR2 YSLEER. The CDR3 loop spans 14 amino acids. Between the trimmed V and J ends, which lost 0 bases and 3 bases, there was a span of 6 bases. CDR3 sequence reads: CASSQDLGYNEQFF. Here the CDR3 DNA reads TGCGCCAGCAGCCAAGACCTCGGCTACAATGAGCAGTTCTTC.

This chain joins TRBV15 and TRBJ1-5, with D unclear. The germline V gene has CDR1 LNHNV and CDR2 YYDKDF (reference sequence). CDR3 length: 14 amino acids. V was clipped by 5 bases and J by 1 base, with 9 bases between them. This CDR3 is CATSGPDSNQPQHF. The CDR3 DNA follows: TGTGCCACCAGCGGCCCGGACAGCAATCAGCCCCAGCATTTT.

CDR3 amino acids: CASRPTSTDTQYF. CDR3 coding DNA: TGTGCCAGTAGGCCGACCAGCACAGATACGCAGTATTTT. The chain joins TRBV19 to TRBJ2-3; the D is unclear. The CDR3 runs to 13 residues. V lost 6 bases to trimming and J lost 0 bases, with 7 bases between them. CDR1 and CDR2 from the germline V gene are LNHDA and SQIVND (reference sequence). Using reference TRBV19 and TRBJ2-3 for the parts outside the CDR3, the full variable domain is DGGITQSPKYLFRKEGQNVTLSCEQNLNHDAMYWYRQDPGQGLRLIYYSQIVNDFQKGDIAEGYSVSREKKESFPLTVTSAQKNPTAFYLCASRPTSTDTQYFGPGTRLTVL.

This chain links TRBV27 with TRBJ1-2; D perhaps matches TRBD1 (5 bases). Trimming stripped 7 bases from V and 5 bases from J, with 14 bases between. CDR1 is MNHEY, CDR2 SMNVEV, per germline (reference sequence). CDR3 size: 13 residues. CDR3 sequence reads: CASTGQGIYGYTF. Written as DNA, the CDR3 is TGTGCCAGCACTGGACAAGGGATTTATGGCTACACCTTC.

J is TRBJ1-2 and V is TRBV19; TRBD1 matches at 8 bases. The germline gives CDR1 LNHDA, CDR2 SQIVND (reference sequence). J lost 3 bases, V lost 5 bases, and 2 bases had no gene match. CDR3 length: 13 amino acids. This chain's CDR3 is CASSDRGYYGYTF. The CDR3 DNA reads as TGTGCCAGTAGTGACAGGGGTTACTATGGCTACACCTTC. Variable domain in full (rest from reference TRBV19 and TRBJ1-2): DGGITQSPKYLFRKEGQNVTLSCEQNLNHDAMYWYRQDPGQGLRLIYYSQIVNDFQKGDIAEGYSVSREKKESFPLTVTSAQKNPTAFYLCASSDRGYYGYTFGSGTRLTVV.

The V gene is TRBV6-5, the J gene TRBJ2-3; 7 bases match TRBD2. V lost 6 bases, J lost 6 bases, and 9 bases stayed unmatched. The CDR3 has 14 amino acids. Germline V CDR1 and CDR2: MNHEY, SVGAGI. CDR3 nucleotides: TGTGCCAGCAGGAAAACTAGCGTTGCTGATACGCAGTATTTT. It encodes CASRKTSVADTQYF.

CDR3 in amino acids: CASSRQGAYSPLHF. The CDR3 DNA is TGTGCCAGCAGCAGACAGGGGGCCTATTCACCCCTCCACTTT. The chain couples TRBV6-5 to TRBJ1-6; 10 bases map to TRBD1. Germline trimming cut 6 bases from V and 8 bases from J; bases unmatched to any gene: 4. CDR1 MNHEY and CDR2 SVGAGI come from the germline V gene. There are 14 residues in the CDR3.

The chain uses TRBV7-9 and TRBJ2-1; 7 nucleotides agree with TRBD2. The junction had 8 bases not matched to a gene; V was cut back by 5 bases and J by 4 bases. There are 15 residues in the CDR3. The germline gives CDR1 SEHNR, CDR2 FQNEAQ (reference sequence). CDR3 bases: TGTGCCAGCAGCCTGGGGGTAGCGGGTTACAATGAGCAGTTCTTC. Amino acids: CASSLGVAGYNEQFF. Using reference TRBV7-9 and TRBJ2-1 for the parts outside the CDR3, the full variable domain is DTGVSQNPRHKITKRGQNVTFRCDPISEHNRLYWYRQTLGQGPEFLTYFQNEAQLEKSRLLSDRFSAERPKGSFSTLEIQRTEQGDSAMYLCASSLGVAGYNEQFFGPGTRLTVL.

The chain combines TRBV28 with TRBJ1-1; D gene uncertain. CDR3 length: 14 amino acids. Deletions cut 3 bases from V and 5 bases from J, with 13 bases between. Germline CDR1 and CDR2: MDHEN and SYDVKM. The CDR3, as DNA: TGTGCCAGCAGTTTTACACCAGCGATAACTGAAGCTTTCTTT. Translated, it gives CASSFTPAITEAFF.

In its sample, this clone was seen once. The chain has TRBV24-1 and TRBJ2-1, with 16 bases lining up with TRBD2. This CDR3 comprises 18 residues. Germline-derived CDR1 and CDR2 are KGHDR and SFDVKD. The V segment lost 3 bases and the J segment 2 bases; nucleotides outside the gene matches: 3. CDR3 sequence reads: CATSDPGTSGGAYNEQFF. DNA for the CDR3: TGTGCCACCAGTGATCCCGGGACTAGCGGGGGGGCCTACAATGAGCAGTTCTTC.

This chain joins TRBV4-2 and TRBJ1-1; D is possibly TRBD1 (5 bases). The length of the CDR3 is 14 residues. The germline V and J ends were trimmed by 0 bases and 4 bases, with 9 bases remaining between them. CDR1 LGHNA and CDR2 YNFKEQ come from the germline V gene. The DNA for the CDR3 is TGTGCCAGCAGCCAAGATGGGGCGGCCACTGAAGCTTTCTTT. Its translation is CASSQDGAATEAFF.

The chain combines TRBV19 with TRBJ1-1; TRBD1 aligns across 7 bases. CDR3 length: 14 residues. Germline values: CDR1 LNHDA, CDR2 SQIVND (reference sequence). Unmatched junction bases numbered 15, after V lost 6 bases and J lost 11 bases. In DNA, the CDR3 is TGTGCCAGTAGCGGGATCATGGAGGGGGCTAATGCTTTCTTT. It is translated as CASSGIMEGANAFF.

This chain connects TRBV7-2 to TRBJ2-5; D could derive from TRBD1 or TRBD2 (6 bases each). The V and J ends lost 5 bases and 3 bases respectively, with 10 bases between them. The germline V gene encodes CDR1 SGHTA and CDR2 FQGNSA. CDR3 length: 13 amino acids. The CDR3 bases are TGTGCCAGCAGCCAAGGGGGGAAAGAGACCCAGTACTTC. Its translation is CASSQGGKETQYF.